The rows below give T cell receptor beta chains drawn from one sample of a study of CD8+CD57+ T cells in acquired aplastic anemia. One entry per CDR3 protein results from TCRdb running MiXCR on the reads. The top ten hold 1.1% of the sample, which has 200,000 to 250,000 distinct CDR3 sequences, around 32% seen once. Material for sequencing was sorted CD4+, CD8+, or CD8+CD57+ T cells (not recorded which) from PBMCs. The receptors stem from a human donor in good health, serving as a control. The CDR3 runs from the conserved cysteine through the conserved F or W. D genes are given only for firm matches. Some rows mark clone size as missing; the rest say once, few, many or name a class of expanded clone.

>TRBV28|.|17|TRBJ2-7|few
CASSDPLSYRVSYEQYF
TGTGCCAGCAGCGACCCCCTCAGTTACAGGGTCTCCTACGAGCAGTACTTC
>TRBV5-1|.|16|TRBJ2-1|once
CASSSGQTFSLNEQFF
TGCGCCAGCAGCTCCGGACAGACCTTTTCCTTGAATGAGCAGTTCTTC
>TRBV12-3/TRBV12-4|.|15|TRBJ1-3|.
CASSLKPASGNTIYF
TGTGCCAGCAGTTTGAAGCCGGCCTCTGGAAACACCATATATTTT
>TRBV24-1|TRBD1|12|TRBJ2-3|many
CATGGSTDTQYF
TGTGCCACAGGGGGCTCCACAGATACGCAGTATTTT
>TRBV12-3/TRBV12-4|TRBD2|18|TRBJ2-1|few
CASSNPPWRGESYNEQFF
TGTGCCAGCAGCAATCCCCCGTGGCGGGGGGAGTCCTACAATGAGCAGTTCTTC
>TRBV9|.|13|TRBJ2-6|medium-sized
CASSVPGANVLTF
TGTGCCAGCAGCGTACCTGGGGCCAACGTCCTGACTTTC
>TRBV2|.|15|TRBJ2-1|.
CASSGTVRGYNEQFF
TGTGCCAGCAGTGGGACGGTGAGGGGTTACAATGAGCAGTTCTTC
>TRBV7-9|TRBD1|14|TRBJ1-2|many
CASNSRRTGYGYTF
TGTGCCAGCAATTCCAGGAGGACAGGCTATGGCTACACCTTC
>TRBV5-1|.|15|TRBJ1-2|.
CASSLVVGQTYGYTF
TGCGCCAGCAGCTTGGTAGTGGGGCAGACCTATGGCTACACCTTC
>TRBV5-4|.|13|TRBJ1-1|few
CASSLPWDTEAFF
TGTGCCAGCAGCTTGCCATGGGACACTGAAGCTTTCTTT
>TRBV7-3|.|14|TRBJ2-7|.
CASRELRDTPEQYF
TGTGCCAGCAGAGAGCTCCGGGACACCCCCGAGCAGTACTTC
>TRBV25-1|TRBD1|15|TRBJ1-1|.
CASIFKQGRDTEAFF
TGTGCCAGCATTTTTAAACAGGGGAGGGACACTGAAGCTTTCTTT
>TRBV5-5|.|15|TRBJ2-3|few
CASSLGPGWADTQYF
TGTGCCAGCAGCTTGGGGCCAGGTTGGGCAGATACGCAGTATTTT